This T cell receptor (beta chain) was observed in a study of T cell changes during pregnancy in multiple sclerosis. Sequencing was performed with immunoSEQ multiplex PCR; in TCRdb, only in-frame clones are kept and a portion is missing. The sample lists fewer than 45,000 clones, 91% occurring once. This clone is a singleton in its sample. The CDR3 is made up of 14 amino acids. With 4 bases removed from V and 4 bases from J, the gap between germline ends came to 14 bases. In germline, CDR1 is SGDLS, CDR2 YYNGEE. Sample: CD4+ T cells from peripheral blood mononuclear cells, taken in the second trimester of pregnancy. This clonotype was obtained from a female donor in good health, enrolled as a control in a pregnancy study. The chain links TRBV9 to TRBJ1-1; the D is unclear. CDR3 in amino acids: CASSYREGGTEAFF. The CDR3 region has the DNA TGTGCCAGCAGCTACCGGGAGGGTGGCACTGAAGCTTTCTTT.